This TCR beta chain was sequenced in a study of blood T cell repertoires in COVID-19. As for the study in general: Collection of acute and convalescent COVID-19 samples took place in the United States, Italy and Spain. PBMCs, B-cell-depleted T cells, or T cells provided the cDNA or gDNA that made up the material.

Germline trimming cut 7 bases from V and 1 base from J; bases unmatched to any gene: 10. This CDR3 has 17 amino acids. Germline-derived CDR1 and CDR2 are SGHTS and YDEGEE. Authors' data handling: Scientists estimated how many nucleated cells there were by amplifying reference gene primers. Clones were sequenced by immunoSEQ multiplex PCR, and TCRdb holds only the in-frame ones, with some missing. V, J and clone size are taken as reported in that table, and D and trimming were inferred from the DNA itself. The data show over 60,000 clones, roughly 80% seen once. The source material was peripheral blood. This receptor was taken from a human donor in a cohort sampled during active COVID-19. The gene calls are TRBV5-8 and TRBJ2-7; the match to TRBD2 covers 14 bases. In nucleotides, the CDR3 is TGTGCCAGCGAGAGGGGACTAGCGGGGGAACCTTCCTACGAGCAGTACTTC. Translating it yields CASERGLAGEPSYEQYF.